Listed here are 13 T cell receptor beta chains from one sample, sequenced in a study of blood T cell repertoires in COVID-19. This table comes from immunoSEQ multiplex PCR, and its TCRdb copy is limited to in-frame clones, with some not included. The sample has nearly 350,000 clones, 88% seen once; the top ten hold just under 7.5%. Sample: peripheral blood. These receptors were obtained from a woman aged 70-85 years with COVID-19, enrolled during active disease.

This chain links TRBV5-1 with TRBJ1-2; TRBD1 aligns across 7 bases. Trimming removed 3 bases from V and 2 bases from J; junction bases left unmatched: 4. The CDR3 totals 14 residues. Per the germline V gene, CDR1 is SGHRS and CDR2 is YFSETQ. The CDR3 is CASSSDRQNYGYTF. The CDR3 nucleotides read TGCGCCAGCAGCTCGGACAGGCAGAACTATGGCTACACCTTC.

In DNA form, the CDR3 reads TGCGCCAGCAGCTTGTCGGGGGGCGAAGACACCATATATTTT. This translates into CASSLSGGEDTIYF. This chain joins TRBV5-1 and TRBJ1-3, with D perhaps matching TRBD1 (6 bases). V was pared by 1 base and J by 8 bases, with 13 bases between. Germline CDR1 is SGHRS and CDR2 is YFSETQ. The CDR3 runs to 14 residues.

V gene TRBV7-2 combines with J gene TRBJ2-1; 8 bases fit TRBD1. Germline CDR1 SGHTA, CDR2 FQGNSA. The CDR3 has 14 residues. The V gene end was trimmed by 5 bases and the J gene end by 8 bases; junction bases not matched to a gene: 8. The CDR3 here is CASSPSTGVDEQFF. The CDR3 DNA reads as TGTGCCAGCAGCCCGTCGACAGGGGTGGATGAGCAGTTCTTC.

The genes are TRBV7-6 and TRBJ2-7; 9 nucleotides align to TRBD1. Germline CDR1 is SGHVS and CDR2 is FNYEAQ. V lost 5 bases to trimming and J lost 3 bases; unmatched junction nucleotides: 8. The CDR3 loop spans 15 amino acids. CDR3 residues: CASSPGQGLVYEQYF. In DNA, the CDR3 is TGTGCCAGCAGCCCTGGACAGGGGCTCGTCTACGAGCAGTACTTC.

This clone appeared a single time. The chain uses TRBV28 and TRBJ1-6; D is ambiguous. V gave up 3 bases and J gave up 6 bases, with 9 bases separating them. Germline CDR1 reads MDHEN; CDR2 reads SYDVKM. The CDR3 totals 14 residues. The CDR3 spells CASSLIGGNSPLHF. As DNA, the CDR3 is TGTGCCAGCAGTTTGATAGGAGGTAATTCACCCCTCCACTTT.

This chain uses TRBV5-1 with TRBJ1-5, with a tentative D call TRBD1 (5 bases). V was trimmed by 3 bases and J by 3 bases, leaving 10 bases between them. Germline CDR1 SGHRS, CDR2 YFSETQ. This CDR3 region has 14 residues. In DNA form, the CDR3 reads TGCGCCAGCAGCTCCGGGGGGTTCAATCAGCCCCAGCATTTT. It specifies CASSSGGFNQPQHF.

This chain joins TRBV9 and TRBJ2-3; D gene ambiguous. Germline CDR1 is SGDLS and CDR2 is YYNGEE. The CDR3 has 15 residues. Deletions cut 0 bases from V and 0 bases from J, with 8 bases between. The CDR3 nucleotides are TGTGCCAGCAGCGTAGCGACATCTAGCACAGATACGCAGTATTTT. Protein: CASSVATSSTDTQYF.

About this clone: The same CDR3 is also encoded by other DNA sequences in this sample. The chain couples TRBV14 to TRBJ2-7; 7 nucleotides align to TRBD1. Germline V gene lookup returns CDR1 SGHDN and CDR2 FVKESK. There are 14 residues in the CDR3. V lost 3 bases and J lost 2; bases outside the gene matches: 4. CDR3 residues: CASSHRDRAYEQYF. Here the CDR3 DNA reads TGTGCCAGCAGCCACCGGGACAGAGCCTACGAGCAGTACTTC.

This chain links TRBV9 with TRBJ1-1; no clear D. V lost 3 bases and J 7 bases, leaving 10 bases between the germline ends. CDR1 SGDLS and CDR2 YYNGEE come from the germline V gene. CDR3 size: 12 residues. The CDR3 DNA is TGTGCCAGCAGCGGGGGAGTGGATGAAGCTTTCTTT. This gives the protein CASSGGVDEAFF.

This chain connects TRBV6-5 to TRBJ1-5; a possible D gene is TRBD1 (5 bases). V was cut by 6 bases and J by 7 bases, with 10 bases left in between. The V gene's germline CDR1 is MNHEY and CDR2 SVGAGI. CDR3 length: 12 amino acids. The CDR3 region has the DNA TGTGCCAGCAGGCCCACAGGACAGCCCCAGCATTTT. This codes for CASRPTGQPQHF.

This clone has a single count. The chain joins TRBV4-3 to TRBJ2-5; possible D gene TRBD2, 6 bases. The V end was cut by 1 base, the J end by 3 bases, with 12 bases between. This CDR3 is built from 15 residues. Germline V lookup: CDR1 LGHNA, CDR2 YSLEER. CDR3 in amino acids: CASSQGSWGEETQYF. The CDR3 region has the DNA TGCGCCAGCAGCCAAGGGAGTTGGGGGGAAGAGACCCAGTACTTC.

This sequence joins TRBV3-1 (or the pseudogene TRBV3-2) and TRBJ2-5; 7 positions match TRBD2. Trimming took 10 bases from V and 4 from J; bases not matched to a gene: 9. Germline V gene lookup returns CDR1 LGHDT and CDR2 YNNKEL (reference sequence). This CDR3 comprises 13 residues. The CDR3 DNA is TGTGCCACGGGAACGGGGGGAGTAGAGACCCAGTACTTC. Amino acids: CATGTGGVETQYF.

In its sample, this clone was seen once. The chain employs TRBV7-3 and TRBJ2-1; 9 bases fit TRBD1. Germline V CDR1 and CDR2: SGHTA, FQGTGA. The ends lost 5 bases at V and 9 bases at J; junction bases unmatched: 8. The CDR3 runs 14 residues. The CDR3 region is CASSPPGQGSEQFF. The CDR3 coding sequence is TGTGCCAGCAGCCCTCCGGGACAGGGCTCTGAGCAGTTCTTC.